The 5 T cell receptor beta chains reported below all come from one sample, sequenced in a study of post-analysis software for immune sequencing data (dated by TCRdb to between 2015 and 2016). The library came from PCR. Sequenced on an Illumina HiSeq 2500. To reduce PCR and sequencing biases, unique molecular identifiers were built into the TCR beta cDNA libraries. In-frame beta chains were kept once TCRdb had trimmed the public reads at Q25 with fastp and called clones with MiXCR. Each entry merges the rows of one CDR3 protein and shows their most common DNA and genes. Counted in this sample were more than 450,000 distinct CDR3 sequences; around 34% of them appeared once. The top ten constitute approximately 5.4% of the sample. The antigens these receptors bind are not known. The study at large found these results: Patients showed significantly higher frequencies than controls for a handful of TRBV segments, among them TRBV5-6, TRBV5-1 and TRBV20-1.

The sequenced sample was blood. Receptor source: a girl aged 2 to 17 with multiple sclerosis.

The rearrangement joins TRBV6-6 to TRBJ1-3; D unresolved. The CDR3 totals 14 residues. CDR1 and CDR2 (germline): MNHNY, SVGAGI (reference sequence). The ends were cut back, 7 bases at V and 7 bases at J, with 17 bases in the middle. The CDR3 sequence: CASTLTDPVNTIYF. For the CDR3, the DNA is TGTGCCAGCACCCTGACCGACCCGGTGAACACCATATATTTT.

The chain couples TRBV6-5 to TRBJ2-1; 9 bases line up with TRBD2. Trimming took 6 bases from V and 6 from J; bases not matched to a gene: 12. The CDR3 loop spans 16 amino acids. Germline V gives CDR1 MNHEY, CDR2 SVGAGI. The CDR3 reads CASSLTRGGFGNEQFF. CDR3 sequence (DNA): TGTGCCAGCAGCCTTACGCGGGGGGGCTTTGGCAATGAGCAGTTCTTC.

This clonotype was seen a handful of times. V usage is TRBV2 and J usage is TRBJ2-5; 8 bases align to TRBD1. Germline loops: CDR1 SNHLY, CDR2 FYNNEI. The ends lost 6 bases at V and 2 bases at J; junction bases unmatched: 5. The CDR3 covers 14 residues. The DNA of the CDR3 is TGTGCCAGCAGCAACGACAGGGGACAAGAGACCCAGTACTTC. Its protein product is CASSNDRGQETQYF.

This clonotype has ten or more counts. The chain carries TRBV27 and TRBJ1-4, with D tentatively TRBD1 (5 bases). Per germline, CDR1 MNHEY and CDR2 SMNVEV (reference sequence). The CDR3 runs 14 residues. Trimming removed 4 bases at V and 3 bases at J, with 9 bases between. The CDR3 DNA is TGTGCCAGCAGTTCGCTGGGACCTAATGAAAAACTGTTTTTT. Translated: CASSSLGPNEKLFF.

Turning to this clonotype: The junction and the germline gene differ at one end; a read error may be behind it. The genes are TRBV20-1 and TRBJ2-1; tentative D call: TRBD2 (6 bases). Germline V gene data show CDR1 as DFQATT and CDR2 as SNEGSKA (reference sequence). The CDR3 is made up of 16 amino acids. The CDR3 reads CGASSLLTSFYNEQFF. CDR3 nucleotides: TGCGGTGCTAGTTCCCTCTTGACTAGTTTCTACAATGAGCAGTTCTTC.